A selection of T cell receptor beta chains follows, all from one sample in a study of blood T cell repertoires in COVID-19. Here immunoSEQ multiplex PCR was the method, and the copy in TCRdb shows in-frame clones only, minus some. Of just under 30,000 clones listed, roughly 80% are singletons. Material: peripheral blood. The receptors were sampled from a woman between 70 and 85 years old with acute or convalescent COVID-19. Both conserved end residues are trimmed from each CDR3.

j_call: TRBJ2-7; v_call: TRBV18; cdr3_aa: ASSATGGLYEQY
j_call: TRBJ2-3; v_call: TRBV9; cdr3_aa: ASSFPTGQEGTDTQY
j_call: TRBJ2-2; v_call: TRBV12-3/TRBV12-4; cdr3_aa: ASSSGGELF
j_call: TRBJ2-1; v_call: TRBV27; cdr3_aa: ASSYRTGGSSYNEQF
j_call: TRBJ2-7; v_call: TRBV28; cdr3_aa: ASNYRDSTSYEQY
j_call: TRBJ2-2; v_call: TRBV5-1; cdr3_aa: ASSSFRGYGGELF
j_call: TRBJ1-4; v_call: TRBV7-2; cdr3_aa: ASSPQIGTGNEKLF
j_call: TRBJ2-5; v_call: TRBV4-2; cdr3_aa: ASSGLSGGIRQETQY
j_call: TRBJ2-1; v_call: TRBV9; cdr3_aa: ASSVDIRGAGRNEQF
j_call: TRBJ2-1; v_call: TRBV19; cdr3_aa: ASSNPGAGDYNEQF
j_call: TRBJ1-4; v_call: TRBV3-1/TRBV3-2; cdr3_aa: ASSQVWGAGEKLF
j_call: TRBJ2-2; v_call: TRBV18; cdr3_aa: ASSPKRQGELF
j_call: TRBJ2-2; v_call: TRBV19; cdr3_aa: ASSNGGSANTGELF
j_call: TRBJ2-7; v_call: TRBV4-2; cdr3_aa: ASSQDGWTDSYEQY
j_call: TRBJ2-7; v_call: TRBV2; cdr3_aa: ASRFDGKQY
j_call: TRBJ2-7; v_call: TRBV19; cdr3_aa: ASSRDLRSYEQY
j_call: TRBJ2-3; v_call: TRBV4-2; cdr3_aa: ASSPAGSGLAMGPDTQY
j_call: TRBJ2-3; v_call: TRBV10-3; cdr3_aa: AISGTLEEGATDTQY
j_call: TRBJ2-7; v_call: TRBV7-2; cdr3_aa: ASSKGLGGSWEQY
j_call: TRBJ2-7; v_call: TRBV28; cdr3_aa: ASSLSGGGGYEQY
j_call: TRBJ2-5; v_call: TRBV14; cdr3_aa: ASSHRIDRQETQY
j_call: TRBJ1-1; v_call: TRBV9; cdr3_aa: ASSPRQGAEAF
j_call: TRBJ2-2; v_call: TRBV2; cdr3_aa: ASTGDPGELF
j_call: TRBJ2-7; v_call: TRBV5-5; cdr3_aa: ASSPSDRGYEQY
j_call: TRBJ2-7; v_call: TRBV28; cdr3_aa: ASSLTGGKAYEQY
j_call: TRBJ2-1; v_call: TRBV7-2; cdr3_aa: ASSFPGQGYGEQF
j_call: TRBJ2-2; v_call: TRBV6-5; cdr3_aa: ASSYQTGNTGELF
j_call: TRBJ2-7; v_call: TRBV4-3; cdr3_aa: ASSQDRFSYEQY
j_call: TRBJ1-1; v_call: TRBV2; cdr3_aa: ASKRQRNTEAF
j_call: TRBJ2-7; v_call: TRBV5-1; cdr3_aa: ASSLKLAREQY